Listed below are T cell receptor beta chains from one sample, sequenced in a study of breast tumors, draining lymph nodes, adjacent tissues. TCRdb re-called the multiplex PCR reads through MiXCR, storing one row per CDR3 protein. Of around 13,000 distinct CDR3 sequences detected, approximately 70% appear once; the ten largest clones hold about 45%. The sample taken for sequencing was tumor-adjacent breast tissue. These receptors were obtained from a female donor with breast cancer. Some clones in this sample may be carry-over from other donors' samples. The CDR3 runs from the conserved cysteine through the conserved F or W. Fields, in order: J gene, D gene, clone size, V gene, CDR3 length, CDR3 protein, CDR3 DNA. The D gene is left open where the match is weak. Size tells how often a clone was seen (once, few, many) or the class of an expanded clone, and some rows leave it out.

TRBJ1-6	TRBD1	once	TRBV7-9	15	CASSSGTGVKSPLHF	TGTGCCAGCAGCTCCGGGACAGGGGTTAAATCACCCCTCCACTTT
TRBJ2-7	NA	NA	TRBV3-1	13	CASRAPDSYEQYF	TGTGCCAGCAGGGCGCCGGACTCCTACGAGCAGTACTTC
TRBJ2-7	NA	NA	TRBV4-3	16	CASSQDVAFSSYEQYF	TGCGCCAGCAGCCAAGATGTGGCGTTCAGCTCCTACGAGCAGTACTTC
TRBJ1-6	TRBD1	NA	TRBV6-1	14	CASSGKTGNSPLHF	TGTGCCAGCAGTGGAAAGACAGGGAATTCACCCCTCCACTTT
TRBJ2-1	TRBD1	NA	TRBV28	15	CASRSDRGLFNEQFF	TGTGCCAGCAGATCTGACAGGGGGCTCTTCAATGAGCAGTTCTTC
TRBJ2-7	TRBD2	NA	TRBV20-1	16	CSARVKREPKGYEQYF	TGCAGTGCTAGAGTTAAGCGGGAGCCAAAGGGATACGAGCAGTACTTC
TRBJ1-6	NA	NA	TRBV12-3/TRBV12-4	15	CASSLGQAFNSPLHF	TGTGCCAGCAGTTTGGGGCAGGCTTTTAATTCACCCCTCCACTTT
TRBJ2-5	NA	NA	TRBV9	14	CASSGRLGSGTQYF	TGTGCCAGCAGCGGAAGACTAGGTTCGGGGACCCAGTACTTC
TRBJ1-5	NA	many	TRBV28	11	CASSPNQPQHF	TGTGCCAGCAGCCCCAATCAGCCCCAGCATTTT
TRBJ2-1	TRBD1	NA	TRBV7-2	12	CASSRTGNEQFF	TGTGCCAGCAGCAGGACAGGTAATGAGCAGTTCTTC